This T cell receptor (beta chain) derives from a study of T cell changes during pregnancy in multiple sclerosis. TCRdb keeps only in-frame clones here, not all; method: immunoSEQ multiplex PCR. The data hold approximately 80,000 clones, with around 93% observed a single time. Trimming took off 2 bases at V and 6 bases at J, with 16 bases between the two ends. CDR1 ENHRY and CDR2 SYGVKD come from the germline V gene. This CDR3 is built from 15 residues. The sample here was peripheral blood, taken in the second trimester of pregnancy. V is TRBV10-3 and J is TRBJ1-2; the D gene is possibly TRBD1 (5 bases). This sequence originates from a female donor in good health, enrolled as a control in a pregnancy study. CDR3 sequence: CAISEPDSQVNGYTF. Here the CDR3 DNA reads TGTGCCATCAGTGAGCCAGACAGTCAAGTAAATGGCTACACCTTC.